This section outlines one T cell receptor beta chain sequence together with its context. TCR beta sequences were obtained from blood CD8+ and CD4+ T cells. Purification of the CD8+ and CD4+ T cells relied on negative isolation, and TEMRA cells underwent FACS enrichment. CDR3 size: 16 residues. Germline lookup yields CDR1 LGHDT and CDR2 YNNKEL (reference sequence). V was pared by 5 bases and J by 1 base, with 12 bases between. With random hexamers, reverse transcription was performed on about 0.45 to 1 ug of RNA. The amplification used immunoSEQ multiplex PCR on TCR beta CDR3; it spanned 54 Vbeta and 13 Jbeta. From the immunoSEQ multiplex PCR reads, TCRdb called clonotypes with MiXCR, one entry per CDR3 protein. The sample lists hundreds of thousands of distinct CDR3 sequences, about 91% seen once, with 0.18% in the top ten. These data belong to a study of CD8 T cells in Susac syndrome.

The chain recombines TRBV3-1 with TRBJ2-6; the D is unclear. What was sequenced was CD8+ T cells from PBMCs. The clonotype originates from a human donor with multiple sclerosis. CDR3 nucleotides: TGTGCCAGCAGCGCGTCCCTGGGGTCTGGGGCCAACGTCCTGACTTTC. The encoded protein is CASSASLGSGANVLTF.